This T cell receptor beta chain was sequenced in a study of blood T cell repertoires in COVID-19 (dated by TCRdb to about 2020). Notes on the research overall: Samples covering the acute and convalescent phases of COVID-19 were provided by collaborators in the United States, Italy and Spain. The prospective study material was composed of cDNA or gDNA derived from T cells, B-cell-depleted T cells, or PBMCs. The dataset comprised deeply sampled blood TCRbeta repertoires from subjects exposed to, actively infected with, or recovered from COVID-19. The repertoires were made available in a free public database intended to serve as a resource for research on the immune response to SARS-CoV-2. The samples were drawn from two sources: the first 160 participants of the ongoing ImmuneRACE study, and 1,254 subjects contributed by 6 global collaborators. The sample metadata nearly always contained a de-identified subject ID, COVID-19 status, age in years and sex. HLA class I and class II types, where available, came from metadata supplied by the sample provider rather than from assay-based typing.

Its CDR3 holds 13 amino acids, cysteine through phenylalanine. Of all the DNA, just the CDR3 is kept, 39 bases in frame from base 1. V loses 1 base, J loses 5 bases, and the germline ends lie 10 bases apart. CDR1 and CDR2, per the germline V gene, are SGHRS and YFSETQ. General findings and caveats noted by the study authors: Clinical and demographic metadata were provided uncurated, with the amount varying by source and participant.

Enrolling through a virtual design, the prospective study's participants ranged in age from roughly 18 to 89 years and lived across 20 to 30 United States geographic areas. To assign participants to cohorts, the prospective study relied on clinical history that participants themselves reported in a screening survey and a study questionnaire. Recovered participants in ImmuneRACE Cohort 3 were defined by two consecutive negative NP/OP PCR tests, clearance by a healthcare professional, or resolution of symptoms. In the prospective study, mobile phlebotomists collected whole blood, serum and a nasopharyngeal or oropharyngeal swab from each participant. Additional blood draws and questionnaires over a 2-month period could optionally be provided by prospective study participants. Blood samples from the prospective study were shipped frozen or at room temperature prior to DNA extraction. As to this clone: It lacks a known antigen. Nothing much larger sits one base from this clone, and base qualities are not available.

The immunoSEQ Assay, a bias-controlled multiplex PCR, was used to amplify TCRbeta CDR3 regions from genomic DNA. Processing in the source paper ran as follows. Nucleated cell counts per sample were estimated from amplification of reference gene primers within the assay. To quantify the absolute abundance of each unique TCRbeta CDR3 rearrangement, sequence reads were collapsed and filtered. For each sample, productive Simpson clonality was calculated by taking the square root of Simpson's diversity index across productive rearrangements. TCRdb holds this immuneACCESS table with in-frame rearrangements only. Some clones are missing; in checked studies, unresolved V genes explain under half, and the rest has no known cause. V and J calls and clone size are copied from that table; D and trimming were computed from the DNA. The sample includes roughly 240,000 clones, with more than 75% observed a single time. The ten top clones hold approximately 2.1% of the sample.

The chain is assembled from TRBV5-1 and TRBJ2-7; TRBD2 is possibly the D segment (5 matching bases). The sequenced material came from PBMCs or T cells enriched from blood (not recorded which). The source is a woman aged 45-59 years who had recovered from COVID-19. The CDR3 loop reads CASSLTSSHEQYF. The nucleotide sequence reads TGCGCCAGCAGCTTGACTAGTTCTCACGAGCAGTACTTC.